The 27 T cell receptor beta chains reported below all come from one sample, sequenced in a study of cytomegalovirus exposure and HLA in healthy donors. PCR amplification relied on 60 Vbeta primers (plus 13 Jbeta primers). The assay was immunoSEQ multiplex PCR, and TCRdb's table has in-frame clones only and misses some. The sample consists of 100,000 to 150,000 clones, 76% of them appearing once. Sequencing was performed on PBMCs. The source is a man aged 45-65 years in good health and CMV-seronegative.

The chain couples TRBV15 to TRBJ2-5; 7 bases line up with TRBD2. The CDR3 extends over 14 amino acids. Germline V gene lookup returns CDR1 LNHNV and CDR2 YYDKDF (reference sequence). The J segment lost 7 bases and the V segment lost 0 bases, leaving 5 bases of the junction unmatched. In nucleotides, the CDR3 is TGTGCCACCAGCAGAGATCGGGAGGATTCGACCCAGTACTTC. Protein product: CATSRDREDSTQYF. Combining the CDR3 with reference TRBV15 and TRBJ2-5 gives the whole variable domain DAMVIQNPRYQVTQFGKPVTLSCSQTLNHNVMYWYQQKSSQAPKLLFHYYDKDFNNEADTPDNFQSRRPNTSFCFLDIRSPGLGDTAMYLCATSRDREDSTQYFGPGTRLLVL.

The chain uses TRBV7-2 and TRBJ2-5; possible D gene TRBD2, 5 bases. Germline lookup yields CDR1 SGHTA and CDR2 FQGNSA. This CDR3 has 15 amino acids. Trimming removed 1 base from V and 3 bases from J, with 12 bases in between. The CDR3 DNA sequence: TGTGCCAGCAGCTTAGGCGGGCCGCGGGAAGAGACCCAGTACTTC. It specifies CASSLGGPREETQYF.

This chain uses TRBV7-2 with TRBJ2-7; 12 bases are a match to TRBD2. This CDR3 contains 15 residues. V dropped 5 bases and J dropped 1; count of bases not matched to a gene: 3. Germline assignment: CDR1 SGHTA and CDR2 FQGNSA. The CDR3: CASSVGLAGSYEQYF. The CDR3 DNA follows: TGTGCCAGCAGCGTGGGACTAGCGGGTTCCTACGAGCAGTACTTC.

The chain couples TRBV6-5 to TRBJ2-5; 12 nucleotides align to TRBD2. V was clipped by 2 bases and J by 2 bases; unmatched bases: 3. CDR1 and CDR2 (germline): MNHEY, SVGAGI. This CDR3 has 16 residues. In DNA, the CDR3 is TGTGCCAGCAGTTACGTCCTAGCGGGGGGGCAAGAGACCCAGTACTTC. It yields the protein CASSYVLAGGQETQYF.

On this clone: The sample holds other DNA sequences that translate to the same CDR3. The DNA of the CDR3 is TGTGCCAGCCTGGGACAGCAGAACACTGAAGCTTTCTTT. It encodes CASLGQQNTEAFF. V and J are TRBV18 and TRBJ1-1; TRBD1 matches 7 bases. Per germline, CDR1 KGHSH and CDR2 LQKENI. The junction had 4 bases not matched to a gene; V was cut back by 8 bases and J by 1 base. The CDR3 spans 13 residues. Full variable domain (rest looked up from reference TRBV18 and TRBJ1-1): NAGVMQNPRHLVRRRGQEARLRCSPMKGHSHVYWYRQLPEEGLKFMVYLQKENIIDESGMPKERFSAEFPKEGPSILRIQQVVRGDSAAYFCASLGQQNTEAFFGQGTRLTVV.

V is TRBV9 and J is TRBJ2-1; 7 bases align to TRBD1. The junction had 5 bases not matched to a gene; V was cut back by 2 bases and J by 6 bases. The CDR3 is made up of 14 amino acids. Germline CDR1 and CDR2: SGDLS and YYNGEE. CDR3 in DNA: TGTGCCAGCAGCGTTTGGGCAGGGGGCAATGAGCAGTTCTTC. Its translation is CASSVWAGGNEQFF. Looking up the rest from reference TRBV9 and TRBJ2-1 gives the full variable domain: DSGVTQTPKHLITATGQRVTLRCSPRSGDLSVYWYQQSLDQGLQFLIQYYNGEERAKGNILERFSAQQFPDLHSELNLSSLELGDSALYFCASSVWAGGNEQFFGPGTRLTVL.

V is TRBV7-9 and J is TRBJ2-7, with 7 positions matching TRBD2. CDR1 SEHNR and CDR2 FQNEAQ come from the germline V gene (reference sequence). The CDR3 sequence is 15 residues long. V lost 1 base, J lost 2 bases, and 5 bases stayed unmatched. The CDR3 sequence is CASSLGSGGAYEQYF. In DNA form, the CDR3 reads TGTGCCAGCAGCTTAGGGAGTGGGGGGGCCTACGAGCAGTACTTC.

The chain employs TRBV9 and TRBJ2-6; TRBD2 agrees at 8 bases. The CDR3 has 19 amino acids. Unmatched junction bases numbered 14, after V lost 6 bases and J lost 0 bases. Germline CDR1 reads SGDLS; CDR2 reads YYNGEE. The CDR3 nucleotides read TGTGCCAGCACGATGTCGGGAGGGGGGTTAAGCTCTGGGGCCAACGTCCTGACTTTC. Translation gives CASTMSGGGLSSGANVLTF.

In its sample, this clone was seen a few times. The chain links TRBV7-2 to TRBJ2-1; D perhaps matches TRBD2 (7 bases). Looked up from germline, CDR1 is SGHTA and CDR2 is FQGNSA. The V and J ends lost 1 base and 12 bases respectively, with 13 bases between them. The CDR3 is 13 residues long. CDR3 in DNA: TGTGCCAGCAGCTTAGGGATGGGAGGGGGGCAGTTCTTC. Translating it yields CASSLGMGGGQFF.

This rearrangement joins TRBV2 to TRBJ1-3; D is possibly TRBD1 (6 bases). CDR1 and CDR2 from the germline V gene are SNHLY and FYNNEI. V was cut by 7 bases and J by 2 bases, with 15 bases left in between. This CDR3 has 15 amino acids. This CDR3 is CASTATGGTGNTIYF. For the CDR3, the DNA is TGTGCCAGCACCGCGACAGGAGGTACTGGAAACACCATATATTTT.

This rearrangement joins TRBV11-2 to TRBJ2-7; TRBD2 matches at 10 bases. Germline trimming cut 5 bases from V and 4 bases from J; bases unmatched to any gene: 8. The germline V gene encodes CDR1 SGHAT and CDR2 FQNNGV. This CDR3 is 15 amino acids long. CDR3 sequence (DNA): TGTGCCAGCAGCCTTACTAGCGGGGAATGGTACGAGCAGTACTTC. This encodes CASSLTSGEWYEQYF.

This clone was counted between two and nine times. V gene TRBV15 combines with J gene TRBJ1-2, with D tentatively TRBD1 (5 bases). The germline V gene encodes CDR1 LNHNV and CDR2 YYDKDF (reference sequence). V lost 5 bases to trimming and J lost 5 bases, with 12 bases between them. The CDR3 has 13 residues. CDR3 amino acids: CATSPTGGYGYTF. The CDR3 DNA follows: TGTGCCACCAGCCCTACCGGGGGGTATGGCTACACCTTC.

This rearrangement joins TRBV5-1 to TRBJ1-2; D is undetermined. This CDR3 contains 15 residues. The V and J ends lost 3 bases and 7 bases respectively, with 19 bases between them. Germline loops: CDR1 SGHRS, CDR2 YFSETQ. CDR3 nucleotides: TGCGCCAGCAGCTCGAACATGGCCCAGGATCGTGGCTACACCTTC. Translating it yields CASSSNMAQDRGYTF.

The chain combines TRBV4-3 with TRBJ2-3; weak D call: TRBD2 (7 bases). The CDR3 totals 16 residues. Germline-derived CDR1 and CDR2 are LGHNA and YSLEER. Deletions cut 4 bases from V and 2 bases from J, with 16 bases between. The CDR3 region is CASSLASGGLTDTQYF. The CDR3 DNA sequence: TGCGCCAGCAGCCTCGCTTCGGGGGGCCTCACAGATACGCAGTATTTT.

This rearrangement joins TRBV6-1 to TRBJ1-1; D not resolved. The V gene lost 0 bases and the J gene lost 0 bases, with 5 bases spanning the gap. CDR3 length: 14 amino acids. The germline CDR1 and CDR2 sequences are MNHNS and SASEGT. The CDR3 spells CASSEAGVNTEAFF. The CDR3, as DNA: TGTGCCAGCAGTGAAGCGGGAGTGAACACTGAAGCTTTCTTT.

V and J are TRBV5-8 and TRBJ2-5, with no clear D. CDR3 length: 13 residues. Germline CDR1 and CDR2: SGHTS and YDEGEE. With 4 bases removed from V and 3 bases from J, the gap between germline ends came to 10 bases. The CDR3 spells CASSTTVKETQYF. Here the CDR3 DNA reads TGTGCCAGCAGCACGACTGTCAAAGAGACCCAGTACTTC.

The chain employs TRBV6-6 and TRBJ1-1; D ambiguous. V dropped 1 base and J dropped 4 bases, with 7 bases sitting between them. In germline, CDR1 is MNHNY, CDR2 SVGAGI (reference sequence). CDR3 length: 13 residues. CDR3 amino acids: CASSYWSGTEAFF. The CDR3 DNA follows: TGTGCCAGCAGTTACTGGTCCGGCACTGAAGCTTTCTTT.

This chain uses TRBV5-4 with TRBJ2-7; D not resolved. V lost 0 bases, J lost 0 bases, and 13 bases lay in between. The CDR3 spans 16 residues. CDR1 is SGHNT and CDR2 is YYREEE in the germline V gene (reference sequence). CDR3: CASSLGQLVDSYEQYF. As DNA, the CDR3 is TGTGCCAGCAGCTTGGGGCAGTTGGTCGACTCCTACGAGCAGTACTTC.

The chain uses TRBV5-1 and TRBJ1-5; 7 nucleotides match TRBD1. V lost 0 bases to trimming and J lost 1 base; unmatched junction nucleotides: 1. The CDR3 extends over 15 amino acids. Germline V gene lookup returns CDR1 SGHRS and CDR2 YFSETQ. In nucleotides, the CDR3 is TGCGCCAGCAGCTTGGGGGGACAGAGCAATCAGCCCCAGCATTTT. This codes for CASSLGGQSNQPQHF.

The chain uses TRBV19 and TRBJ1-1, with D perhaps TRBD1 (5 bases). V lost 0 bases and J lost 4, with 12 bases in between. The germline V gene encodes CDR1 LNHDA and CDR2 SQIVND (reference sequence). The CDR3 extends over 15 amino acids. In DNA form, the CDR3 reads TGTGCCAGTAGTATAGAGGAAGGGGATGGCACTGAAGCTTTCTTT. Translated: CASSIEEGDGTEAFF.

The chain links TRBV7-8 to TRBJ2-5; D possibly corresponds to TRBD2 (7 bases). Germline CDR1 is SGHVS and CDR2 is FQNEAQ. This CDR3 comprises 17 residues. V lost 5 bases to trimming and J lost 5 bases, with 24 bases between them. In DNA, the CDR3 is TGTGCCAGCAGCCCCACCATGGGGGGGCCGGCTGGGGAGACCCAGTACTTC. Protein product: CASSPTMGGPAGETQYF.

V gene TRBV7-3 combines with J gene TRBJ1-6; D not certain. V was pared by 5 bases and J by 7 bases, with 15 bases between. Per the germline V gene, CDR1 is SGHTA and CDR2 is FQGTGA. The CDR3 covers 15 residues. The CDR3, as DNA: TGTGCCAGCAGCCCCGGGGTGCGGGGAAATTCACCCCTCCACTTT. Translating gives CASSPGVRGNSPLHF. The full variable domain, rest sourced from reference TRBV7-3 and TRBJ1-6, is GAGVSQTPSNKVTEKGKYVELRCDPISGHTALYWYRQSLGQGPEFLIYFQGTGAADDSGLPNDRFFAVRPEGSVSTLKIQRTERGDSAVYLCASSPGVRGNSPLHFGNGTRLTVT.

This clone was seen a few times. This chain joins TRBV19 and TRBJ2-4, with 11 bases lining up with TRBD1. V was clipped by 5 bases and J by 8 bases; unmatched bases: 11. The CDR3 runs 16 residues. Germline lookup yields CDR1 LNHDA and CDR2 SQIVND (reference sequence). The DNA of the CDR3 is TGTGCCAGTAGTTCCCCCGGGGACAGGGGGAGGGACATTCAGTACTTC. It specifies CASSSPGDRGRDIQYF.

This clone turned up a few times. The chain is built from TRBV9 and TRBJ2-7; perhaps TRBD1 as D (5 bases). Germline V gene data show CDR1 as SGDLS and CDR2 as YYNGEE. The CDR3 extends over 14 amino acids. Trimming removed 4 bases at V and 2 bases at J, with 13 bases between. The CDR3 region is CASSFQGLAYEQYV. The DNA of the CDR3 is TGTGCCAGCAGCTTCCAGGGTTTGGCCTACGAGCAGTACGTC.

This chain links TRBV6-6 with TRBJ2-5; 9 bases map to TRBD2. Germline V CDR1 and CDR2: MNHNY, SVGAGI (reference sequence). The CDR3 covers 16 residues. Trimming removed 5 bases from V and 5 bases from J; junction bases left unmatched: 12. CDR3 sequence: CASSTPAAGGQETQYF. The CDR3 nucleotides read TGTGCCAGCAGTACCCCCGCGGCGGGGGGGCAGGAGACCCAGTACTTC.

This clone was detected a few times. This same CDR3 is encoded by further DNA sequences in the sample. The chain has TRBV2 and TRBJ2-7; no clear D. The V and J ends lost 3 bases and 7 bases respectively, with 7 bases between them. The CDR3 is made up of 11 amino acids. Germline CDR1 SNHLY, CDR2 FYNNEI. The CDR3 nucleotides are TGTGCCAGCAGTGAGACTGGGGAGCAGTACTTC. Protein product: CASSETGEQYF.

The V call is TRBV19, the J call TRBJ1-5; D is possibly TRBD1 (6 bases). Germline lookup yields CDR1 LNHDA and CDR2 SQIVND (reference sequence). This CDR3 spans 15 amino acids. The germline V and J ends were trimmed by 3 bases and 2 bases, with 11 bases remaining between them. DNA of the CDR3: TGTGCCAGTAGTATCAGGGGTAGGGGCAATCAGCCCCAGCATTTT. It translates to CASSIRGRGNQPQHF.